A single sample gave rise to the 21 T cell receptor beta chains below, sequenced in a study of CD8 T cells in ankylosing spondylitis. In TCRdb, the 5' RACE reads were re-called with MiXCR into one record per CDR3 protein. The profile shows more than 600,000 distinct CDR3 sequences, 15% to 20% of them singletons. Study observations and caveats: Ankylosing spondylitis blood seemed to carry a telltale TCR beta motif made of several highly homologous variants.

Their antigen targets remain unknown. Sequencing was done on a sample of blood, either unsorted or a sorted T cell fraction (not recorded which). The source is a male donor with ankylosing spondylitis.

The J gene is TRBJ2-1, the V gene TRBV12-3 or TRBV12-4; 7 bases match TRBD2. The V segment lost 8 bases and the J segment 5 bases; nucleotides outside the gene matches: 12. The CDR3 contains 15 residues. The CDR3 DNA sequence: TGTGCCAGCTGCATAGTTGGGCTAGCGGACAATGAGCAGTTCTTC. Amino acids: CASCIVGLADNEQFF.

Here the CDR3 reads CSLSGLGDTIYF. The CDR3 nucleotides read TGCAGCCTCTCCGGGTTAGGAGACACCATATATTTT. The V gene is TRBV20-1, the J gene TRBJ1-3; the D is unclear. CDR1 and CDR2 from the germline V gene are DFQATT and SNEGSKA (reference sequence). This CDR3 is built from 12 residues.

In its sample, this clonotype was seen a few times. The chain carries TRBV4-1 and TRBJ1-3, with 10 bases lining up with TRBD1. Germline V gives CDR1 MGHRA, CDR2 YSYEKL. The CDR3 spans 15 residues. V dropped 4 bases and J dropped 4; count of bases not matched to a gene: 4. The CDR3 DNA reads TGCGCCAGCAGCCCCGACAGGGGGCGAGGAAACACCATATATTTT. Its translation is CASSPDRGRGNTIYF.

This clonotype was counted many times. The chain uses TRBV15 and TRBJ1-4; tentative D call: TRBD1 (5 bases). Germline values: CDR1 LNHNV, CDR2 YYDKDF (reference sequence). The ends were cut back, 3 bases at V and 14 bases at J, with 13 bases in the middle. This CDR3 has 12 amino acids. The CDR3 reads CATSSDIPGLFF. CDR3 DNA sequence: TGTGCCACCAGCAGTGATATCCCAGGGCTGTTTTTT.

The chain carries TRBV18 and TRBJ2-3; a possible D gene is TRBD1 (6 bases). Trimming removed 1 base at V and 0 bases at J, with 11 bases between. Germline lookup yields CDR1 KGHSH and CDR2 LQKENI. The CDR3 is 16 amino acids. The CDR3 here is CASSPRGGQSTDTQYF. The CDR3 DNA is TGTGCCAGCTCACCACGCGGTGGACAGAGCACAGATACGCAGTATTTT.

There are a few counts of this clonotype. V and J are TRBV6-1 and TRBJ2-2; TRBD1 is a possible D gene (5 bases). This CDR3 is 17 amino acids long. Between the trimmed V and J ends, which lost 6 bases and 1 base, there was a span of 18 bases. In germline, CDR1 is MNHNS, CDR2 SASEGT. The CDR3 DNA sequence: TGTGCCAGCAGCCAACTCCCGGACACGGGGAACACCGGGGAGCTGTTTTTT. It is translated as CASSQLPDTGNTGELFF.

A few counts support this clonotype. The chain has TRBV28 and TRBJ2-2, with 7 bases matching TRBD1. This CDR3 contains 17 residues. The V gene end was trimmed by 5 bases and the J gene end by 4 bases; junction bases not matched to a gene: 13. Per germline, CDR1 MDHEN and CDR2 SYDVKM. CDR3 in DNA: TGTGCCAGCAGTCCCCACTTAGGGACAGCGAGCACCGGGGAGCTGTTTTTT. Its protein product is CASSPHLGTASTGELFF.

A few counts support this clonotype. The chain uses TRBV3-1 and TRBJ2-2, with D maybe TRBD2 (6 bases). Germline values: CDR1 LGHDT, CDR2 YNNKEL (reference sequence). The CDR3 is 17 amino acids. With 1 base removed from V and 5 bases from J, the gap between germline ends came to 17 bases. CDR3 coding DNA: TGTGCCAGCAGCCAAGGACTAGGGCAGGGAATTACCGGGGAGCTGTTTTTT. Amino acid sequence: CASSQGLGQGITGELFF.

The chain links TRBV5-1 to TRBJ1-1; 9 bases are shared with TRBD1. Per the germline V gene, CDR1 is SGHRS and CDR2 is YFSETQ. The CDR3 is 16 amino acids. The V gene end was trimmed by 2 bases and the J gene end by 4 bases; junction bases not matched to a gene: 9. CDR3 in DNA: TGCGCCAGCAGCTTTACCGGGACAGGGAGTAGCACTGAAGCTTTCTTT. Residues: CASSFTGTGSSTEAFF.

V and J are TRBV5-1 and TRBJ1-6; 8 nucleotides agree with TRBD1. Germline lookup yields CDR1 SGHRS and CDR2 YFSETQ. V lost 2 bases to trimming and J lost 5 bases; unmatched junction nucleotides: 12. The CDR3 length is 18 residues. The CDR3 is CASSLTQGAGVNNSPLHF. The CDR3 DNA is TGCGCCAGCAGCTTAACCCAGGGGGCCGGAGTGAATAATTCACCCCTCCACTTT.

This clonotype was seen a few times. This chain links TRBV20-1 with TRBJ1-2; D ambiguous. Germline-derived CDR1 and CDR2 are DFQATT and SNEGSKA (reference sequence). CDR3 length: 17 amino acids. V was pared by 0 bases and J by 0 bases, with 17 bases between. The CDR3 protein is CSARDLGGGSPNYGYTF. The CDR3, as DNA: TGCAGTGCTAGAGATCTAGGCGGAGGGTCCCCTAACTATGGCTACACCTTC.

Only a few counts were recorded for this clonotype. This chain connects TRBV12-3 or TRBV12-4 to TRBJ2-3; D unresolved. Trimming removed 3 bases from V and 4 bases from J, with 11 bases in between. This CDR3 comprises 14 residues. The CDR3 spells CASSFSTGADTQYF. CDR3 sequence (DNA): TGTGCCAGCAGTTTTTCGACCGGCGCAGATACGCAGTATTTT.

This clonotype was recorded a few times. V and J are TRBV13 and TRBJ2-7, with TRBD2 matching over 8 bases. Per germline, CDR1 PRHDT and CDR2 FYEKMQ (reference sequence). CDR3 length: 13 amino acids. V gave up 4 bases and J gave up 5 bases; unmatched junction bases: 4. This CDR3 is CASSSGRVDEQYF. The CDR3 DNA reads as TGTGCCAGCAGCTCCGGGAGGGTTGACGAGCAGTACTTC.

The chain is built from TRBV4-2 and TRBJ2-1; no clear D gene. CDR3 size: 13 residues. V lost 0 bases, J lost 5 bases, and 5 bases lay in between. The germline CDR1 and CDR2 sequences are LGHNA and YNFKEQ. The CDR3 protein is CASSQEGNNEQFF. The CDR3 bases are TGTGCCAGCAGCCAAGAGGGCAACAATGAGCAGTTCTTC.

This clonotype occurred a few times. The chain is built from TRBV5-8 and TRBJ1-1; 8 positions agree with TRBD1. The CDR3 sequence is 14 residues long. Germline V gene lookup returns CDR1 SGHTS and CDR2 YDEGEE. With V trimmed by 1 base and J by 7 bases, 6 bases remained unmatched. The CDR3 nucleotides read TGTGCCAGCAGCTTGAACAGGGGGGTGAATGAAGCTTTCTTT. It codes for CASSLNRGVNEAFF.

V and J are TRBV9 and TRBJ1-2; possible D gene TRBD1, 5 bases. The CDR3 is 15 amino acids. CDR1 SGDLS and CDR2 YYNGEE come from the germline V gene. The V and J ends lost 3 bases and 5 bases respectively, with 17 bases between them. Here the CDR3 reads CASSAGRDGIYGYTF. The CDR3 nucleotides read TGTGCCAGCAGCGCCGGCCGGGACGGAATATATGGCTACACCTTC.

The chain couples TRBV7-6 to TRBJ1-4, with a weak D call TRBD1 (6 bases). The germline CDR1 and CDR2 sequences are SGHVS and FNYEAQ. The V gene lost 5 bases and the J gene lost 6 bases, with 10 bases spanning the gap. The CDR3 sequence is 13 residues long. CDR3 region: CASSQGTYEKLFF. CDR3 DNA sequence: TGTGCCAGCAGCCAGGGGACATATGAAAAACTGTTTTTT.

As DNA, the CDR3 is TGCAGTGCTAGAGATCCCGGCAGGGGTGTAAGAACCCAGTACTTC. Protein: CSARDPGRGVRTQYF. The chain is built from TRBV20-1 and TRBJ2-5; D possibly corresponds to TRBD1 (6 bases). The CDR3 covers 15 residues. Trimming pared 0 bases from V and 8 bases from J, leaving 19 bases between. The germline CDR1 and CDR2 sequences are DFQATT and SNEGSKA (reference sequence).

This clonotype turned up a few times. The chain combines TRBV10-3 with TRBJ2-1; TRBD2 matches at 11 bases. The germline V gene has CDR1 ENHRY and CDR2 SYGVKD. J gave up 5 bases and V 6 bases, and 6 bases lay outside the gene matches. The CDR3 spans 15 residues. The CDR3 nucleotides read TGTGCCATCAGCCTGACTAGCGGGACCCACAATGAGCAGTTCTTC. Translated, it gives CAISLTSGTHNEQFF.

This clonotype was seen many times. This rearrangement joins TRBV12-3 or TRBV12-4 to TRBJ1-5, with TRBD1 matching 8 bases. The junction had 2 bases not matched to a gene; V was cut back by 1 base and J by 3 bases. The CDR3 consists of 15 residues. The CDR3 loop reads CASSLEQGDNQPQHF. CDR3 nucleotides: TGTGCCAGCAGTTTAGAACAGGGGGACAATCAGCCCCAGCATTTT.

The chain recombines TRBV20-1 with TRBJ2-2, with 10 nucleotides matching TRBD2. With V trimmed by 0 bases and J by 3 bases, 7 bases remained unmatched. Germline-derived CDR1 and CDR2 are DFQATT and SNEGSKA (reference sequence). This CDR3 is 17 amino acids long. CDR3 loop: CSARDASGRGYTGELFF. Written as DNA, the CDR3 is TGCAGTGCTAGAGACGCTAGCGGGAGAGGGTACACCGGGGAGCTGTTTTTT.